One and the same sample provided the 26 T cell receptor beta chains below, sequenced in a study of blood T cell repertoires in COVID-19. The protocol was immunoSEQ multiplex PCR, while the TCRdb copy is restricted to in-frame clones and leaves out a portion. This table has 190,000 or so clones, roughly 94% appearing once. The specimen sequenced was peripheral blood. The receptors were sampled from a man aged 25 to 40 with COVID-19, enrolled during active disease.

The chain joins TRBV29-1 to TRBJ1-1; maybe TRBD1 (6 bases). Germline CDR1 SQVTM, CDR2 ANQGSEA. V was clipped by 0 bases and J by 8 bases, with 13 bases between them. This CDR3 has 13 amino acids. In DNA form, the CDR3 reads TGCAGCGTTGAAGATCCCGGACAGTTCGAAGCTTTCTTT. Translated: CSVEDPGQFEAFF.

The chain couples TRBV30 to TRBJ2-7; 8 bases align to TRBD1. The CDR3 runs to 14 residues. V gave up 2 bases and J gave up 3 bases; unmatched junction bases: 6. Germline V gene sequence: CDR1 GTSNPN, CDR2 SVGIG (reference sequence). CDR3 sequence reads: CAWSSPTGDYEQYF. In DNA form, the CDR3 reads TGTGCCTGGAGTTCCCCGACAGGGGACTACGAGCAGTACTTC.

This chain links TRBV5-1 with TRBJ1-1; 10 positions agree with TRBD1. Losses at the gene ends were 0 bases for V and 6 bases for J; bases not matched to a gene: 2. Germline V gives CDR1 SGHRS, CDR2 YFSETQ. The CDR3 is made up of 14 amino acids. CDR3 nucleotide sequence: TGCGCCAGCAGCTTGGGACAGGGGGCCCCTGAAGCTTTCTTT. Translation gives CASSLGQGAPEAFF.

The genes are TRBV15 and TRBJ2-5, with TRBD2 matching 12 bases. The CDR3 is 16 residues long. The germline CDR1 and CDR2 sequences are LNHNV and YYDKDF (reference sequence). V was pared by 6 bases and J by 2 bases, with 7 bases of the junction left unmatched. CDR3 sequence: CATSSGLAGPQETQYF. The DNA of the CDR3 is TGTGCCACCAGTAGTGGACTAGCGGGGCCTCAAGAGACCCAGTACTTC.

This clone was seen just once. The chain couples TRBV6-5 to TRBJ1-2; D is ambiguous. The germline gives CDR1 MNHEY, CDR2 SVGAGI. V gave up 7 bases and J gave up 3 bases, with 12 bases separating them. The CDR3 is 13 amino acids. CDR3 region: CASIWVEDYGYTF. CDR3 DNA: TGTGCCAGCATTTGGGTGGAGGACTATGGCTACACCTTC.

The table lists this clone with a count of one. In DNA, the CDR3 is TGCGCCAGCAAGCAGGGGATCACCATGCTGAACACTGAAGCTTTCTTT. Residues: CASKQGITMLNTEAFF. V usage is TRBV5-1 and J usage is TRBJ1-1; possibly TRBD1 for D (6 bases). This CDR3 comprises 16 residues. Germline-derived CDR1 and CDR2 are SGHRS and YFSETQ. The V gene lost 6 bases and the J gene lost 0 bases, with 18 bases spanning the gap.

This rearrangement joins TRBV28 to TRBJ2-1; TRBD2 matches 10 bases. This CDR3 spans 14 amino acids. Germline lookup yields CDR1 MDHEN and CDR2 SYDVKM. V lost 6 bases to trimming and J lost 6 bases; unmatched junction nucleotides: 5. DNA of the CDR3: TGTGCCAGCAGATGGACTAGCGGTGGCAATGAGCAGTTCTTC. This encodes CASRWTSGGNEQFF.

This chain connects TRBV5-1 to TRBJ1-4, with D tentatively TRBD1 (6 bases). CDR3 length: 15 residues. The ends were cut back, 4 bases at V and 0 bases at J, with 10 bases in the middle. Germline V gene lookup returns CDR1 SGHRS and CDR2 YFSETQ. The CDR3 loop reads CASSRDTATNEKLFF. CDR3 sequence (DNA): TGCGCCAGCAGCCGGGACACGGCAACTAATGAAAAACTGTTTTTT.

The chain links TRBV5-1 to TRBJ2-3; perhaps TRBD1 as D (6 bases). Germline CDR1 reads SGHRS; CDR2 reads YFSETQ. The CDR3 has 16 residues. The V and J ends lost 4 bases and 3 bases respectively, with 18 bases between them. CDR3 DNA sequence: TGCGCCAGCAGCCCACGACCGGACAGTCTTACAGATACGCAGTATTTT. Its translation: CASSPRPDSLTDTQYF. Complete variable domain (other parts from reference TRBV5-1 and TRBJ2-3): KAGVTQTPRYLIKTRGQQVTLSCSPISGHRSVSWYQQTPGQGLQFLFEYFSETQRNKGNFPGRFSGRQFSNSRSEMNVSTLELGDSALYLCASSPRPDSLTDTQYFGPGTRLTVL.

This rearrangement joins TRBV2 to TRBJ1-5; no definite D call. Per germline, CDR1 SNHLY and CDR2 FYNNEI. CDR3 length: 13 amino acids. V lost 7 bases and J lost 2, with 9 bases in between. This CDR3 is CASTGRGNQPQHF. CDR3 DNA sequence: TGTGCCAGCACTGGGAGAGGCAATCAGCCCCAGCATTTT.

The chain combines TRBV2 with TRBJ1-2, with D tentatively TRBD1 (6 bases). V was trimmed by 7 bases and J by 4 bases, leaving 16 bases between them. The CDR3 length is 14 residues. Germline V lookup: CDR1 SNHLY, CDR2 FYNNEI. CDR3 coding DNA: TGTGCCAGCACAGGACAGCCCAAGTCCTATGGCTACACCTTC. Encoded protein: CASTGQPKSYGYTF.

The chain joins TRBV5-1 to TRBJ1-3; possible D gene TRBD1, 6 bases. CDR3 size: 16 residues. Germline CDR1 and CDR2: SGHRS and YFSETQ. Trimming cost V 3 bases and J 0 bases, with 13 bases left between them. The CDR3 DNA sequence: TGCGCCAGCAGCTCTGACAGGTTGCACTCTGGAAACACCATATATTTT. This translates into CASSSDRLHSGNTIYF.

The rearrangement joins TRBV15 to TRBJ1-2, with TRBD1 matching 9 bases. Germline assignment: CDR1 LNHNV and CDR2 YYDKDF (reference sequence). V lost 7 bases and J lost 4; bases outside the gene matches: 7. This CDR3 is 14 amino acids long. The CDR3 sequence is CATTLDRGPYGYTF. DNA of the CDR3: TGTGCCACCACTCTGGACAGGGGTCCCTATGGCTACACCTTC.

The chain joins TRBV29-1 to TRBJ1-2, with D maybe TRBD1 (6 bases). From germline, CDR1 is SQVTM and CDR2 ANQGSEA. CDR3 length: 15 amino acids. V shed 3 bases and J shed 0 bases, with 14 bases lying between them. The CDR3 here is CSVEDRQETNYGYTF. In DNA, the CDR3 is TGCAGCGTTGAGGACCGACAGGAGACTAACTATGGCTACACCTTC.

This chain joins TRBV6-1 and TRBJ1-1, with D unclear. Trimming stripped 2 bases from V and 1 base from J, with 8 bases between. CDR3 length: 14 amino acids. CDR1 is MNHNS, CDR2 SASEGT, per germline. The CDR3 sequence: CASSEMAGNTEAFF. The CDR3, as DNA: TGTGCCAGCAGTGAAATGGCAGGGAACACTGAAGCTTTCTTT.

The rearrangement joins TRBV5-5 to TRBJ2-7, with a possible D match to TRBD2 (5 bases). The CDR3 extends over 13 amino acids. Trimming took off 2 bases at V and 3 bases at J, with 9 bases between the two ends. Germline CDR1 reads SGHKS; CDR2 reads YYEKEE (reference sequence). As DNA, the CDR3 is TGTGCCAGCAGCTTAGGACTGAACTACGAGCAGTACTTC. Residues: CASSLGLNYEQYF.

This clone was observed a handful of times. This chain uses TRBV19 with TRBJ2-7; D call uncertain. Germline V gene sequence: CDR1 LNHDA, CDR2 SQIVND (reference sequence). Trimming removed 8 bases at V and 2 bases at J, with 16 bases between. The length of the CDR3 is 14 residues. The CDR3 protein is CASVIVRQTYEQYF. The CDR3 DNA reads TGTGCCAGTGTTATTGTTCGCCAGACCTACGAGCAGTACTTC.

The DNA for the CDR3 is TGCGCCAGCAGCCTTGCAGGGGTCCCCAACCAAGAGACCCAGTACTTC. Amino acids: CASSLAGVPNQETQYF. The chain recombines TRBV5-1 with TRBJ2-5, with a possible D match to TRBD1 (6 bases). Germline CDR1 SGHRS, CDR2 YFSETQ. Trimming took off 4 bases at V and 0 bases at J, with 16 bases between the two ends. The length of the CDR3 is 16 residues.

The J gene is TRBJ2-4, the V gene TRBV23-1, with 14 bases that match TRBD2. TRBV23-1 has ORF status, its function being uncertain. The V and J ends lost 6 bases and 9 bases, in that order; junction bases with no gene match: 4. The CDR3 extends over 14 amino acids. The CDR3 loop is CASRRGLAGGIQYF. CDR3 nucleotide sequence: TGCGCCAGCAGGCGCGGACTAGCGGGGGGCATTCAGTACTTC.

CDR3 sequence: CAWSVARGTEAFF. The CDR3 nucleotides are TGTGCCTGGAGTGTAGCCAGGGGCACTGAAGCTTTCTTT. J is TRBJ1-1 and V is TRBV30; a possible D gene is TRBD1 (6 bases). The ends were cut back, 0 bases at V and 4 bases at J, with 9 bases in the middle. The CDR3 length is 13 residues. Germline lookup yields CDR1 GTSNPN and CDR2 SVGIG (reference sequence). Complete variable domain (other parts from reference TRBV30 and TRBJ1-1): SQTIHQWPATLVQPVGSPLSLECTVEGTSNPNLYWYRQAAGRGLQLLFYSVGIGQISSEVPQNLSASRPQDRQFILSSKKLLLSDSGFYLCAWSVARGTEAFFGQGTRLTVV.

This clone was seen once. This chain links TRBV6-4 with TRBJ1-6; D possibly corresponds to TRBD1 (6 bases). The CDR3 is 14 amino acids. Germline V gene lookup returns CDR1 MRHNA and CDR2 SNTAGT. Trimming removed 2 bases at V and 6 bases at J, with 8 bases between. CDR3 sequence reads: CASSDEGGNSPLHF. The CDR3 DNA follows: TGTGCCAGCAGTGACGAAGGGGGTAATTCACCCCTCCACTTT.

The chain's CDR3 is CATLRIAGDDNEQFF. CDR3 sequence (DNA): TGTGCCACCTTACGAATAGCGGGGGATGACAATGAGCAGTTCTTC. V is TRBV19 and J is TRBJ2-1; TRBD2 matches at 9 bases. The germline V gene has CDR1 LNHDA and CDR2 SQIVND (reference sequence). The CDR3 has 15 amino acids. V lost 10 bases, J lost 5 bases, and 12 bases stayed unmatched.

This clone is a singleton in its sample. V is TRBV4-1 and J is TRBJ2-1, with a weak D call TRBD2 (6 bases). Germline values: CDR1 MGHRA, CDR2 YSYEKL. This CDR3 contains 16 residues. V was shortened by 4 bases and J by 9 bases, with 22 bases between the two germline ends. CDR3 residues: CASSRRTMQVEREQFF. The CDR3 DNA is TGCGCCAGCAGCCGGAGGACTATGCAAGTGGAGCGTGAGCAGTTCTTC.

V is TRBV13 and J is TRBJ2-3; D ambiguous. Trimming removed 4 bases from V and 0 bases from J, with 8 bases in between. The germline V gene has CDR1 PRHDT and CDR2 FYEKMQ (reference sequence). This CDR3 comprises 14 residues. Here the CDR3 DNA reads TGTGCCAGCAGCTCGGGTGTGAGCACAGATACGCAGTATTTT. Translating it yields CASSSGVSTDTQYF.

This chain joins TRBV9 and TRBJ1-3; D remains unclear. V was pared by 3 bases and J by 0 bases, with 7 bases between. Germline V gives CDR1 SGDLS, CDR2 YYNGEE. This CDR3 is built from 14 residues. The CDR3 spells CASSERSSGNTIYF. CDR3 DNA: TGTGCCAGCAGCGAACGGAGCTCTGGAAACACCATATATTTT.

V and J are TRBV6-1 and TRBJ2-7; no clear D gene. V was cut by 3 bases and J by 4 bases, with 16 bases left in between. Germline CDR1 MNHNS, CDR2 SASEGT. This CDR3 has 15 residues. The chain's CDR3 is CASSDHIPAAYEQYF. CDR3 in DNA: TGTGCCAGCAGTGACCATATCCCCGCCGCGTACGAGCAGTACTTC.